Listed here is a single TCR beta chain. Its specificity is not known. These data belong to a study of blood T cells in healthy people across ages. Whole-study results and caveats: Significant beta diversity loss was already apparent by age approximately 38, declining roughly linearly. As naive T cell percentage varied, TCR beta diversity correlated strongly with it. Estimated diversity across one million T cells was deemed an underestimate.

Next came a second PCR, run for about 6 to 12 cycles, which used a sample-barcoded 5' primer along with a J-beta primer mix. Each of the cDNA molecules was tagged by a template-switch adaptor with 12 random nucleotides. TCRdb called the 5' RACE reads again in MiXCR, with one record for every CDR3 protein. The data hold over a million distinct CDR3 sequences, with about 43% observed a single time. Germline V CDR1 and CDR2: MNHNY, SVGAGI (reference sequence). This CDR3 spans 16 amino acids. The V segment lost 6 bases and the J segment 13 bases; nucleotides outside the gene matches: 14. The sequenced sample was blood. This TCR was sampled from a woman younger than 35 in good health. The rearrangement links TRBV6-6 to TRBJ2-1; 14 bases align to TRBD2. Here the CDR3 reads CASSRTSGGRQETQFF. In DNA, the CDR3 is TGTGCCAGCAGCCGGACTAGCGGGGGGAGGCAAGAGACCCAGTTCTTC.